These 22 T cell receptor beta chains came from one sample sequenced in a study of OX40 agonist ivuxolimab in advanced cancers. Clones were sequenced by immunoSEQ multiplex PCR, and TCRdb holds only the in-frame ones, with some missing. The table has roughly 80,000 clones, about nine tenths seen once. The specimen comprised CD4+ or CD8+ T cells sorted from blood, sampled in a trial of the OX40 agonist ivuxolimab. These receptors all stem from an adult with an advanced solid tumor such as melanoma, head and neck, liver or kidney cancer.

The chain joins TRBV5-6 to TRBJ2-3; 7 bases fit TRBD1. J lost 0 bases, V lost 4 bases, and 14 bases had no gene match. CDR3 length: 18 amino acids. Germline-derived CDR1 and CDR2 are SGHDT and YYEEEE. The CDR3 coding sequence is TGTGCCAGCAGCACCCCGAGAACGACAGGGAGAAGCACAGATACGCAGTATTTT. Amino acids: CASSTPRTTGRSTDTQYF.

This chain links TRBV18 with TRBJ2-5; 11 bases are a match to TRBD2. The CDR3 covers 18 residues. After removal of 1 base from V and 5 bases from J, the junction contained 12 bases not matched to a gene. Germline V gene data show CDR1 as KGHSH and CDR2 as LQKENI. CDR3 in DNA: TGTGCCAGCTCACCACAGTCCACTAGCGGGAGCCTCGGGGAGACCCAGTACTTC. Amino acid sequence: CASSPQSTSGSLGETQYF.

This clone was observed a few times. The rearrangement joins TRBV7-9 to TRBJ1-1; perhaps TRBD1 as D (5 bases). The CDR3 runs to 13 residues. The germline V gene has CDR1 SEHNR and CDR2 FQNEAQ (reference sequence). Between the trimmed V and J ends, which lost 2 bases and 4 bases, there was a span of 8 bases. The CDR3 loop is CASSLQGGTEAFF. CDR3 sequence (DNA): TGTGCCAGCAGCTTACAGGGTGGCACTGAAGCTTTCTTT.

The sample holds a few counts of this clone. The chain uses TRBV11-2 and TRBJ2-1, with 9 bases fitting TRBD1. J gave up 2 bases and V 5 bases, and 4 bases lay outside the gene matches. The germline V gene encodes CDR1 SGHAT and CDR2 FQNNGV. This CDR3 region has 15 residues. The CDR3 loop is CASSTGTGPYNEQFF. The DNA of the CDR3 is TGTGCCAGCAGCACCGGGACAGGGCCCTACAATGAGCAGTTCTTC. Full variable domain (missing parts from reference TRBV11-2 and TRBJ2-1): EAGVAQSPRYKIIEKRQSVAFWCNPISGHATLYWYQQILGQGPKLLIQFQNNGVVDDSQLPKDRFSAERLKGVDSTLKIQPAKLEDSAVYLCASSTGTGPYNEQFFGPGTRLTVL.

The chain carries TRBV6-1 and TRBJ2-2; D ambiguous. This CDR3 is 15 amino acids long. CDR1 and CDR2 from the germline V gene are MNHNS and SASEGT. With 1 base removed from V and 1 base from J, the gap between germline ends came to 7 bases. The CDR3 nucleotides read TGTGCCAGCAGTGAAGGGTTTGAGAACACCGGGGAGCTGTTTTTT. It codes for CASSEGFENTGELFF.

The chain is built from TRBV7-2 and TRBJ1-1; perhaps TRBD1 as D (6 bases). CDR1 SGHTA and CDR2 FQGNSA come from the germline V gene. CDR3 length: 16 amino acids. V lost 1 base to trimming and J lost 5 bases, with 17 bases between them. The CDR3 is CASSLDQPGAGTEAFF. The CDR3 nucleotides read TGTGCCAGCAGCTTAGATCAGCCGGGGGCAGGGACTGAAGCTTTCTTT.

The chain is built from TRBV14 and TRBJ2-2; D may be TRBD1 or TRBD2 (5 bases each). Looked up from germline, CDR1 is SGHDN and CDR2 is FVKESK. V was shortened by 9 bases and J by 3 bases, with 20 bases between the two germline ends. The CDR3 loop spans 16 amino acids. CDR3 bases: TGTGCCAGTGGGCCCACAGGACGGGGCTACACCGGGGAGCTGTTTTTT. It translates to CASGPTGRGYTGELFF.

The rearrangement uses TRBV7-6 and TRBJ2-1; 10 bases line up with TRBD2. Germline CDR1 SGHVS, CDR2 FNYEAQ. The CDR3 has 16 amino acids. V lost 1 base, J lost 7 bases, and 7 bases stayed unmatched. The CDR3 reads CASSLGASGSRNEQFF. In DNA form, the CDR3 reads TGTGCCAGCAGCTTAGGGGCTAGCGGGAGTAGAAATGAGCAGTTCTTC.

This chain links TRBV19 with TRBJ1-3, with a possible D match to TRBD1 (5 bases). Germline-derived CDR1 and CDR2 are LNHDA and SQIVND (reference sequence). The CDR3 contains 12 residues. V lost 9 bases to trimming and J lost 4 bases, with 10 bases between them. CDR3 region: CASAGLGNTIYF. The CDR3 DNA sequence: TGTGCCAGCGCGGGACTCGGAAACACCATATATTTT.

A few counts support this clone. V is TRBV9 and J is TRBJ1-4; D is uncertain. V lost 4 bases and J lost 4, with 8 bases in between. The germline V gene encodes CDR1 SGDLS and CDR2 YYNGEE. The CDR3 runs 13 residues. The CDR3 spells CASSPSLNEKLFF. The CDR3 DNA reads TGTGCCAGCAGCCCCAGCCTTAATGAAAAACTGTTTTTT.

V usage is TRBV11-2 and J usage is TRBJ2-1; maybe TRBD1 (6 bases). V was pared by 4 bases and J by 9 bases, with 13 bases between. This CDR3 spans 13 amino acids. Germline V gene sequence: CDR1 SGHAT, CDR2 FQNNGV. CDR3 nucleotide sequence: TGTGCCAGCAGCTCCGACACAGGGTCTGAGCAGTTCTTC. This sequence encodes CASSSDTGSEQFF.

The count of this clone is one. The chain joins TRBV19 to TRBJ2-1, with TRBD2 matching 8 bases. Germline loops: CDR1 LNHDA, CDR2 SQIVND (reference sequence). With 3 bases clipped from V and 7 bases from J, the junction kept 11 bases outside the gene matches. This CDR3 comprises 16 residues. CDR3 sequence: CASSIRSGRGWNEQFF. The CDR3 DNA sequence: TGTGCCAGTAGTATCAGGAGCGGGAGAGGTTGGAATGAGCAGTTCTTC.

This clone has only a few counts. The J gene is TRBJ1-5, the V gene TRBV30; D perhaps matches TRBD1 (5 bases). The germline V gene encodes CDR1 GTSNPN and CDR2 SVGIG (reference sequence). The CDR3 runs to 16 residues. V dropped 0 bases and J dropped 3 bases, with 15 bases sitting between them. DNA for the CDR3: TGTGCCTGGAGTGTACTTGGGGGAGCGAACAATCAGCCCCAGCATTTT. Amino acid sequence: CAWSVLGGANNQPQHF.

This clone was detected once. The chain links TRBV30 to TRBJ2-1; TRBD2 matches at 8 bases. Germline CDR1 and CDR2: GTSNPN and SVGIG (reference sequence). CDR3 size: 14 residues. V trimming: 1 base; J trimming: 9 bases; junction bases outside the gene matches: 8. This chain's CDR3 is CAWSAGRARVEQFF. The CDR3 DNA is TGTGCCTGGAGTGCCGGGAGGGCCAGGGTTGAGCAGTTCTTC.

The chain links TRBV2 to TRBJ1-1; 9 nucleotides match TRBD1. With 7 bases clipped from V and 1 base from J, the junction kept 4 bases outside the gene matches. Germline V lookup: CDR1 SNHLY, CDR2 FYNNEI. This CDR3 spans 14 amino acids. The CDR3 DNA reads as TGTGCCAGCATCGAGGGACAGGGGAACACTGAAGCTTTCTTT. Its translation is CASIEGQGNTEAFF.

The CDR3 nucleotides read TGCGCCAGCAGCTTGGGGTCAGGGGGCACTGAAGCTTTCTTT. Amino acids: CASSLGSGGTEAFF. V usage is TRBV5-1 and J usage is TRBJ1-1, with 7 bases lining up with TRBD1. The germline gives CDR1 SGHRS, CDR2 YFSETQ. The CDR3 extends over 14 amino acids. Germline trimming cut 0 bases from V and 4 bases from J; bases unmatched to any gene: 3.

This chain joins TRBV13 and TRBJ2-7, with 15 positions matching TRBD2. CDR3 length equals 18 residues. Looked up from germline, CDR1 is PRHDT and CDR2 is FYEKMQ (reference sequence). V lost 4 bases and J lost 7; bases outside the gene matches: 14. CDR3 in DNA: TGTGCCAGCAGCTCTCACAGGACTAGCGGGAGGGCCCGTCGAGAGCAGTACTTC. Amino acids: CASSSHRTSGRARREQYF.

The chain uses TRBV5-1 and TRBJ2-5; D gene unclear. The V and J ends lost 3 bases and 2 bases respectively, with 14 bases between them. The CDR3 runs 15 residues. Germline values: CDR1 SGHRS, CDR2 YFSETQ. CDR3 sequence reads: CASSYTRQRQETQYF. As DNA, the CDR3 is TGCGCCAGCAGCTACACGCGACAAAGACAAGAGACCCAGTACTTC.

The CDR3 sequence is CASSGQAITDTQYF. Written as DNA, the CDR3 is TGTGCCAGCTCAGGACAGGCTATCACAGATACGCAGTATTTT. The V gene is TRBV18, the J gene TRBJ2-3; 7 positions match TRBD1. From germline, CDR1 is KGHSH and CDR2 LQKENI. Trimming cost V 5 bases and J 2 bases; bases outside gene matches: 4. This CDR3 region has 14 residues.

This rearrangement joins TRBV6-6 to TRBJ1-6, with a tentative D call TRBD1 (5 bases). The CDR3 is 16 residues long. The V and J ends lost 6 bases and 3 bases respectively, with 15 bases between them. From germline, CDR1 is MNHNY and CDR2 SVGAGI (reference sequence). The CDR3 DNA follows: TGTGCCAGCAGACCTGCGCAGGGCGGCTATAATTCACCCCTCCACTTT. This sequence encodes CASRPAQGGYNSPLHF.

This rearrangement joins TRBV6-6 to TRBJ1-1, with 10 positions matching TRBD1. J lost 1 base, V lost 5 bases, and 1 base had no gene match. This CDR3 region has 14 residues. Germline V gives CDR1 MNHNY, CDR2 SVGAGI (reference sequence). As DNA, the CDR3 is TGTGCCAGCAGTCGGACAGGGGGGAACACTGAAGCTTTCTTT. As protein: CASSRTGGNTEAFF.

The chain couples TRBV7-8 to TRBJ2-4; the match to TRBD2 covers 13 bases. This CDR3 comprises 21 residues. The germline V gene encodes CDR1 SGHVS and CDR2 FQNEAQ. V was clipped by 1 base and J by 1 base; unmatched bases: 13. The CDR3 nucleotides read TGTGCCAGCAGCTTAGAAATAGAGGGACTAGCGGGGATGGGGGCCAAAAACATTCAGTACTTC. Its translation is CASSLEIEGLAGMGAKNIQYF.